One TCR beta chain is described in this entry. A few counts support this clone. The antigen it recognizes is unknown. No base quality values were provided; no much bigger clone lies one nucleotide off. The library was built by means of the immunoSEQ multiplex PCR assay. For the multiplex PCR, a mixture combining 60 forward primers for TCR Vbeta segments and 13 reverse primers for TCR Jbeta segments was used. The CDR3 region of rearranged TCR beta genes was amplified from genomic DNA by a multiplex PCR assay. On the Illumina HiSeq System, the amplified TCR beta libraries were sequenced as 87-base-pair reads. In the source study's methods: A later analysis counted tens of millions of unique TCR beta chains across the approximately 700 repertoires, and around 9.9 million of these chains were shared by at least two donors. To remove PCR and sequencing errors, raw reads were error-corrected and collapsed into unique sequences using a nearest-neighbor algorithm that merged closely related sequences. Alignment of CDR3 sequences to IMGT reference sequences was used to assign V, D and J gene segments. For a sequence to be retained, a match of at least six nucleotides to both a V gene segment and a J gene segment was required. Rearrangements were called productive when the CDR3 lacked stop codons and stayed in frame with V and J; all others were non-productive. Following IMGT convention, CDR3 was defined as the stretch from the second conserved V-encoded cysteine up to the conserved J-encoded phenylalanine. The earlier analysis of fewer than 750 of the donors excluded sequences that lacked an unambiguous match to a single V gene segment. An earlier analysis of a few hundred of the donors called V segments functional above 56.7% productive rearrangements and segregating when the between-donor standard deviation exceeded 5%. A statistical classification framework was developed to diagnose cytomegalovirus status using the catalog of TCR beta chain sequences. In a later analysis, V and J genes were assigned by comparing TCR nucleotide sequences against IMGT/GENE-DB human TR gene sequences. The TCRdist pipeline was used in a later analysis to assign CDR3 sequences and most-parsimonious VDJ recombination scenarios. In a later analysis, every TCR beta chain was defined by the combination of its CDR3 amino acid sequence and its V-gene family, and reads without a unique V-gene family were dropped. To address suspected cross-contamination and a sequencing artifact, a later analysis removed a few hundred highly shared, low-generation-probability nucleotide sequences. In a later analysis, a clonal expansion index for each public chain was calculated from normalized within-repertoire ranks of inferred template counts. In a later analysis, generation probabilities were computed with a VDJ recombination model fitted to out-of-frame rearrangements, and the resulting probabilities were checked against IGoR. In a later analysis, hypergeometric tests were used to score TCR-TCR, TCR-HLA and TCR-CMV co-occurrence, with a repertoire-size bias correction applied to TCR pairs. In a later analysis, false discovery rates were estimated by permuting HLA or CMV assignments 20 times. In a later analysis, co-occurring TCRs were grouped using DBSCAN, and TCRdist sequence similarity was added for clustering within HLA-allele-positive subsets. Repertoires with fewer than 30,000 or more than 120,000 public chains were left out of co-occurrence clustering, as were several repertoires with anomalous nucleotide sharing. In its TCRdb copy, this immuneACCESS table keeps in-frame sequences only and misses some clones. Where compared with another copy, unresolved V genes explain less than half of these, and the others have no known cause. The V and J calls and clone size come from that table; D and trimming were worked out from the DNA. The sample table records about 160,000 clones; roughly 79% of these occur just once. The top ten constitute about 1.3% of the sample.

This sample stems from a study of cytomegalovirus exposure and HLA in healthy donors (dated by TCRdb to about 2017). Looking at the study overall: According to an earlier analysis of several hundred of the donors, about 190 million T cells yielded 117 million unique TCR beta sequences and approximately 300 Gb of sequence data. A later genetic analysis took genome-wide SNP genotypes for about 65% of the 666 donors and used that subset as a discovery cohort. Five DR-DQ haplotypes were treated as single units for association and clustering because of strong linkage in the cohort. Every repertoire in the discovery cohort had been generated on one and the same sequencing platform. In addition to the first cohort of around 670 subjects, a separate validation cohort of 130 or so different subjects was used. HLA typing covered class I and class II loci at four-digit resolution. The study was designed to test whether signatures of past pathogen exposure could be identified by cataloging public T cell receptors. The study combined high-throughput TCR immunosequencing, statistical association of individual TCRs with disease status, and machine learning to predict cytomegalovirus infection status. A later analysis re-examined previously published TCR beta repertoires from more than 550 donors and added high-resolution HLA genotyping to investigate patterns of TCR occurrence. On average, around 200,000 unique TCR beta nucleotide sequences were sequenced per donor among about 400 genotyped donors of the cohort, with roughly a sixth of those sequences being non-productive. In an earlier analysis of roughly 600 of the donors, high-throughput TCR beta sequencing was used to judge whether each TCR beta V gene segment behaved as functional or pseudogenic. Donor age, sex, ethnicity and CMV serostatus were compiled alongside the repertoire data. Using immunosequencing, the study profiled T cell repertoires from some 670 subjects and related those repertoires to cytomegalovirus serostatus. The number of donors typed differed by locus, with about 629-640 for A, B, C, DRB1 and DQB1, around 560 for DQA1, 606 for DPA1, and around 450 for DPB1. An early release covering some 640 HLA-typed donors comprised about 320 gigabases of sequencing data and around 80 million unique TCR sequences. Among the approximately 400 genotyped donors, around 81% belonged to the genetic ancestry cluster associated with self-reported Caucasian donors. Rather than drawing on any new phenotypic data, the later analysis identified candidate immune exposures from TCR beta sequences and the way those sequences occurred across donors. Paper-wide results and their limitations: Some IMGT-functional V segments, including TRBV6-2 and TRBV6-3, could not be distinguished by the 87-base-pair reads and were therefore excluded. In a later analysis, TCR association rates were found to vary across HLA loci, with the most associated TCRs seen for DRB1 alleles and the fewest for HLA-C alleles. Linkage disequilibrium might explain the correlated functional status among segregating V segments, but an unknown experimental factor could not be excluded. According to a later analysis, parvovirus B19, influenza, CMV and Epstein-Barr virus appeared linked to several top co-occurrence clusters. Cytomegalovirus status was reported to be diagnosed by the classifier with high specificity and sensitivity in both the original and validation cohorts. Specific HLA alleles were associated with more than 15,000 TCR beta sequences at a false discovery rate of 0.05 in a later analysis. Compared with the approximately 700-donor mean, donors in an Asian-associated ancestry cluster had fewer N-insertions in productive TCRs, according to a later genetic analysis. A further reported finding was that TCR beta sequences accurately predicted the HLA-A and HLA-B alleles for most subjects in the first cohort. Three of the identified cytomegalovirus-associated TCR beta chains were confirmed in vitro to be specific for cytomegalovirus antigens. Because counts were too low, seventeen rarely observed V segments, including chromosome 9 orphons, were excluded from the earlier analysis of several hundred of the donors. While some public TCRs were present in many individuals, most TCR sequences turned up only very rarely across donors. When HLA alleles, especially DR and DQ, strongly co-occurred, attributing TCR associations to individual alleles was difficult. This cohort had only TCR beta chains sequenced, and the lack of alpha or paired-chain data limited which features could be detected. The presence/absence analyses assumed that sequencing depth was roughly uniform across donors, and that assumption may not be true. According to a later analysis, most CMV-associated TCR beta chains appeared to be HLA-restricted, and the HLA associations seemed to be driven largely by CMV exposure. The authors suggested that the approach could potentially be generalized to other disease states and immunological phenotypes. A cluster of highly shared sequence variants was judged likely to represent a technical artifact of the sequencing pipeline. An association between a missense DCLRE1C variant and V-gene and J-gene trimming of TCR beta chains was found in a later genetic analysis and replicated in an independent cohort. Compared with equally common non-associated chains, HLA-associated TCR beta chains in a later analysis were more clonally expanded and had lower generation probabilities. The study gave a list of about 170 TCR beta chains associated with cytomegalovirus. The only immune exposure information available for the cohort was CMV serostatus. An earlier analysis of approximately 500 of the donors showed that most TCR beta V segments appeared in productive rearrangements either about 87% or about 30% of the time, which broadly matched IMGT annotations. Because some donors lacked HLA typing at each locus, the association tests relied only on the typed subset.

Measured from the cysteine to the phenylalanine, the CDR3 is 14 residues long. Here the CDR3 DNA is all that survives: 42 bases in frame from base 1. CDR1 and CDR2, looked up from the germline V gene, are SGHTA and FQGNSA. At the junction V is shortened by 2 bases and J by 13 bases; bases outside the gene matches: 11. The cohort comprised around 700 healthy bone marrow donors. All cohort members were sampled while nominally healthy, although unrecorded immune exposures were likely present. The donor tested CMV seronegative and was one of the 352 seronegative cohort members. Every donor gave a peripheral blood sample, and the peripheral blood mononuclear cells from that sample were used for TCR beta sequencing. The Qiagen DNeasy Blood Extraction Kit was used to extract genomic DNA from the blood cell samples.

The TCR originated in a woman in her forties or fifties in good health and CMV-seronegative. Sequencing input: PBMCs. The chain couples TRBV7-2 to TRBJ2-1, with 7 central nucleotides matching TRBD2. CDR3 protein: CASSLSAGETNQFF. The nucleotide sequence reads as follows: TGTGCCAGCAGCTTATCGGCGGGAGAAACAAATCAGTTCTTC.